One sample yielded the 23 T cell receptor beta chains listed below, sequenced in a study of cytomegalovirus exposure and HLA in healthy donors. The PCR employed 60 Vbeta primers together with 13 Jbeta primers. The method was immunoSEQ multiplex PCR; TCRdb's version includes in-frame clones alone and lacks a portion of them. The listing contains nearly 200,000 clones. Material: PBMCs. The receptors stem from a boy between 10 and 17 years old in good health and CMV-seronegative.

The gene calls are TRBV2 and TRBJ1-5; tentative D call: TRBD1 (5 bases). In germline, CDR1 is SNHLY, CDR2 FYNNEI. This CDR3 has 15 amino acids. Trimming cost V 6 bases and J 0 bases, with 12 bases left between them. CDR3 loop: CASRSRDNSNQPQHF. In DNA, the CDR3 is TGTGCCAGCAGATCCAGGGATAATAGCAATCAGCCCCAGCATTTT.

The J gene is TRBJ1-5, the V gene TRBV16; D may be TRBD1 (5 bases). V gave up 2 bases and J gave up 2 bases, with 7 bases separating them. This CDR3 has 14 residues. Germline values: CDR1 KGHSY, CDR2 FQNENV. The CDR3 bases are TGTGCCAGCAGCCAACCGGGGGGCAATCAGCCCCAGCATTTT. It translates to CASSQPGGNQPQHF.

The V call is TRBV6-1, the J call TRBJ2-7, with a possible D match to TRBD1 (6 bases). Trimming pared 6 bases from V and 0 bases from J, leaving 15 bases between. This CDR3 is built from 15 residues. Germline V gene data show CDR1 as MNHNS and CDR2 as SASEGT. CDR3 DNA sequence: TGTGCCAGCAGGGACCCAGGGGCGGGCTCCTACGAGCAGTACTTC. Its protein product is CASRDPGAGSYEQYF.

This sequence joins TRBV30 and TRBJ1-3, with no clear D. The CDR3 runs to 13 residues. Trimming removed 3 bases at V and 1 base at J, with 7 bases between. Germline V CDR1 and CDR2: GTSNPN, SVGIG (reference sequence). CDR3 sequence (DNA): TGTGCCTGGAGAAGCCCGTCTGGAAACACCATATATTTT. Residues: CAWRSPSGNTIYF.

Notes on this clone: The junction shows a germline mismatch at one end, possibly a read error. The V and J genes are TRBV28 and TRBJ1-2, with TRBD1 matching 12 bases. Germline V gene lookup returns CDR1 MDHEN and CDR2 SYDVKM. The CDR3 runs to 17 residues. CDR3: CASSKSGTGGVNYDYTF. As DNA, the CDR3 is TGTGCCAGCAGTAAATCCGGGACAGGGGGCGTTAACTATGACTACACCTTC.

The rearrangement joins TRBV27 to TRBJ2-5, with unresolved D. The J call is in doubt because the DNA end fits TRBJ2-7 better. Germline-derived CDR1 and CDR2 are MNHEY and SMNVEV (reference sequence). The CDR3 contains 13 residues. For the CDR3, the DNA is TGTGCCAGCCGAAAACAGTGGGTCTACGAGCAGTACTTC. Protein product: CASRKQWVYEQYF.

This chain uses TRBV11-2 with TRBJ2-7; D is perhaps TRBD2 (6 bases). Trimming took 3 bases from V and 2 from J, leaving 11 bases between them. CDR1 and CDR2 from the germline V gene are SGHAT and FQNNGV. The CDR3 consists of 14 residues. The CDR3 is CASSFLEGTYEQYF. CDR3 sequence (DNA): TGTGCCAGCAGCTTTTTGGAGGGAACCTACGAGCAGTACTTC.

The V and J genes are TRBV19 and TRBJ1-3, with D hard to call. V gave up 6 bases and J gave up 1 base, with 10 bases separating them. Germline-derived CDR1 and CDR2 are LNHDA and SQIVND (reference sequence). There are 14 residues in the CDR3. CDR3: CASRAVQSGNTIYF. The DNA of the CDR3 is TGTGCCAGTAGAGCTGTTCAATCTGGAAACACCATATATTTT.

This sequence joins TRBV13 and TRBJ1-3, with 8 bases aligning to TRBD1. The trim removed 3 bases at V and 6 bases at J, leaving 4 bases unmatched. Per the germline V gene, CDR1 is PRHDT and CDR2 is FYEKMQ (reference sequence). The CDR3 is 14 residues long. The CDR3 nucleotides read TGTGCCAGCAGCTTGGACAGGGAGGTAAACACCATATATTTT. This translates into CASSLDREVNTIYF.

The chain carries TRBV9 and TRBJ2-5, with 8 positions matching TRBD2. Germline assignment: CDR1 SGDLS and CDR2 YYNGEE. The length of the CDR3 is 15 residues. The trim removed 4 bases at V and 1 base at J, leaving 6 bases unmatched. CDR3 bases: TGTGCCAGCAGCCCCGGGGGGGCCGGCCAAGAGACCCAGTACTTC. Translated, it gives CASSPGGAGQETQYF.

The chain links TRBV7-3 to TRBJ1-6; D not certain. The CDR3 sequence is 13 residues long. V shed 1 base and J shed 9 bases, with 7 bases lying between them. In germline, CDR1 is SGHTA, CDR2 FQGTGA. The CDR3 DNA sequence: TGTGCCAGCAGCTTAAGAGGCGCTTCACCCCTCCACTTT. Translated, it gives CASSLRGASPLHF.

The rearrangement links TRBV4-1 to TRBJ1-1, with D unclear. The CDR3 extends over 14 amino acids. Trimming left V 6 bases short and J 2 bases short, with 13 bases between. Per the germline V gene, CDR1 is MGHRA and CDR2 is YSYEKL. The DNA for the CDR3 is TGCGCCAGCAGTTTTGGTGGAGGTAACACTGAAGCTTTCTTT. Protein sequence: CASSFGGGNTEAFF.

The J gene is TRBJ1-6, the V gene TRBV2; D is possibly TRBD1 (5 bases). CDR3 length: 15 amino acids. Trimming cost V 8 bases and J 5 bases, with 16 bases left between them. Germline values: CDR1 SNHLY, CDR2 FYNNEI. CDR3 amino acids: CASYSGAAHNSPLHF. The DNA of the CDR3 is TGTGCCAGCTACAGTGGGGCCGCCCATAATTCACCCCTCCACTTT.

A word on this clone: Sequence at one end of the junction differs from germline and may be a read error. The sample holds other DNA sequences that translate to the same CDR3. V usage is TRBV11-2 and J usage is TRBJ1-4; D uncertain. The germline V gene encodes CDR1 SGHAT and CDR2 FQNNGV. The CDR3 sequence is 13 residues long. CDR3 protein: CASSFRVGEKLFF. In DNA form, the CDR3 reads TGCGCCAGCAGCTTTCGAGTTGGTGAAAAACTGTTTTTT.

A remark on this clone: Sequence at one end of the junction differs from germline and may be a read error. Within the sample, other DNA sequences also encode this same CDR3. V gene TRBV27 combines with J gene TRBJ2-2, with 8 bases that match TRBD2. Germline V gene data show CDR1 as MNHEY and CDR2 as SMNVEV (reference sequence). The CDR3 sequence is 14 residues long. This chain's CDR3 is CASSRGGYTGELFF. In DNA form, the CDR3 reads TGTGCCAGCAGCCGGGGGGGTTACACTGGGGAGCTGTTTTTT.

J is TRBJ1-1 and V is TRBV4-1; D is uncertain. The length of the CDR3 is 12 residues. Germline V gene data show CDR1 as MGHRA and CDR2 as YSYEKL. Trimming shortened V by 1 base and J by 7 bases, and 7 bases separated the two germline ends. The CDR3 DNA reads as TGCGCCAGCAGCCAAGCCCCCAGTGAAGCTTTCTTT. It specifies CASSQAPSEAFF.

The chain uses TRBV10-1 and TRBJ2-3; 9 bases align to TRBD1. Germline CDR1 is WNHNN and CDR2 is SYGVQD (reference sequence). The V gene end was trimmed by 0 bases and the J gene end by 6 bases; junction bases not matched to a gene: 7. This CDR3 spans 16 amino acids. CDR3 in amino acids: CASSESSGQGFDTQYF. CDR3 sequence (DNA): TGCGCCAGCAGTGAGTCGTCGGGACAGGGTTTCGATACGCAGTATTTT.

This sequence joins TRBV7-6 and TRBJ2-5; maybe TRBD1 (5 bases). The CDR3 has 15 residues. CDR1 SGHVS and CDR2 FNYEAQ come from the germline V gene. Deletions cut 6 bases from V and 2 bases from J, with 16 bases between. This CDR3 reads CASSYATAPQETQYF. CDR3 DNA: TGTGCCAGCAGTTACGCGACAGCCCCTCAAGAGACCCAGTACTTC.

The chain combines TRBV30 with TRBJ1-2; 8 nucleotides align to TRBD1. This CDR3 spans 19 amino acids. Looked up from germline, CDR1 is GTSNPN and CDR2 is SVGIG (reference sequence). The V gene end was trimmed by 2 bases and the J gene end by 8 bases; junction bases not matched to a gene: 25. In DNA, the CDR3 is TGTGCCTGGAGTACGGCAACCATCCGGACAGGGTTTTTCCTATACGGCTACACCTTC. Residues: CAWSTATIRTGFFLYGYTF.

V gene TRBV7-6 combines with J gene TRBJ1-5, with TRBD1 matching over 7 bases. The CDR3 runs 16 residues. V was pared by 5 bases and J by 1 base, with 8 bases of the junction left unmatched. The germline V gene encodes CDR1 SGHVS and CDR2 FNYEAQ. The CDR3 DNA sequence: TGTGCCAGCAGCGAGGAACAGGGGTTAAGCAATCAGCCCCAGCATTTT. This gives the protein CASSEEQGLSNQPQHF.

V usage is TRBV29-1 and J usage is TRBJ2-7; TRBD1 aligns across 8 bases. Germline lookup yields CDR1 SQVTM and CDR2 ANQGSEA. The junction had 10 bases not matched to a gene; V was cut back by 7 bases and J by 2 bases. This CDR3 is built from 14 residues. The CDR3: CSAAGTGDTYEQYF. In nucleotides, the CDR3 is TGCAGCGCTGCCGGGACAGGCGATACCTACGAGCAGTACTTC.

This sequence joins TRBV28 and TRBJ1-1; no definite D call. Trimming removed 2 bases from V and 1 base from J, with 5 bases in between. This CDR3 is built from 13 residues. Per germline, CDR1 MDHEN and CDR2 SYDVKM. The CDR3 loop is CASSLLGNTEAFF. The CDR3 DNA is TGTGCCAGCAGTTTACTAGGGAACACTGAAGCTTTCTTT.

The chain combines TRBV7-9 with TRBJ1-1, with TRBD1 identical over 8 bases. V lost 1 base to trimming and J lost 6 bases; unmatched junction nucleotides: 4. Germline loops: CDR1 SEHNR, CDR2 FQNEAQ (reference sequence). The CDR3 runs to 14 residues. CDR3 protein: CASSLGTGIPEAFF. The CDR3 nucleotides are TGTGCCAGCAGCTTAGGGACAGGGATACCTGAAGCTTTCTTT.